Below, 26 T cell receptor beta chains from the same sample are listed, as sequenced in a study of blood T cell repertoires in COVID-19. The data were produced by immunoSEQ multiplex PCR, yet TCRdb's version contains in-frame clones alone and is incomplete. Counted here are about 66,000 clones, 85% to 90% occurring once; the ten biggest clones make up 5.5% to 8%. The sequenced sample consisted of peripheral blood. The source of these receptors is a man aged 50 to 59 with active COVID-19.

The J gene is TRBJ1-1, the V gene TRBV18, with 7 bases that match TRBD1. The CDR3 is 15 residues long. V was pared by 2 bases and J by 1 base, with 4 bases of the junction left unmatched. The germline gives CDR1 KGHSH, CDR2 LQKENI. CDR3 in amino acids: CASSPDRVANTEAFF. The CDR3 bases are TGTGCCAGCTCACCAGACAGGGTAGCGAACACTGAAGCTTTCTTT.

The genes are TRBV19 and TRBJ1-2; possible D gene TRBD1, 5 bases. The CDR3 length is 12 residues. V shed 3 bases and J shed 8 bases, with 10 bases lying between them. The germline V gene has CDR1 LNHDA and CDR2 SQIVND (reference sequence). The CDR3 DNA sequence: TGTGCCAGTAGTATCTGGGGCGCCGGCTACACCTTC. Translating it yields CASSIWGAGYTF.

The chain combines TRBV7-8 with TRBJ1-5; D is uncertain. This CDR3 has 14 amino acids. CDR1 SGHVS and CDR2 FQNEAQ come from the germline V gene. Trimming took 6 bases from V and 0 from J, leaving 9 bases between them. The chain's CDR3 is CASSTDYSNQPQHF. Written as DNA, the CDR3 is TGTGCCAGCAGTACAGATTATAGCAATCAGCCCCAGCATTTT.

CDR3 DNA: TGTGCCAGCAGCTTGGGCAGCTTGGGAGGTCTCCGCTACGAGCAGTACTTC. This encodes CASSLGSLGGLRYEQYF. This chain connects TRBV5-6 to TRBJ2-7; D possibly corresponds to TRBD2 (6 bases). Germline values: CDR1 SGHDT, CDR2 YYEEEE. The CDR3 has 17 amino acids. Trimming shortened V by 0 bases and J by 3 bases, and 19 bases separated the two germline ends.

This chain connects TRBV5-4 to TRBJ2-7, with D perhaps TRBD2 (6 bases). In germline, CDR1 is SGHNT, CDR2 YYREEE (reference sequence). The CDR3 runs 15 residues. V lost 4 bases and J 0 bases, leaving 14 bases between the germline ends. CDR3 bases: TGTGCCAGCAGCCGGGTGGGGACTGCCTCCTACGAGCAGTACTTC. Its translation is CASSRVGTASYEQYF.

This chain uses TRBV4-1 with TRBJ2-1; 8 nucleotides line up with TRBD2. The CDR3 is 18 residues long. Germline V gene lookup returns CDR1 MGHRA and CDR2 YSYEKL. The V and J ends lost 4 bases and 4 bases, in that order; junction bases with no gene match: 15. The CDR3 reads CASSPIKILAESYNEQFF. The CDR3 nucleotides read TGCGCCAGCAGCCCCATTAAGATACTAGCGGAGAGTTACAATGAGCAGTTCTTC.

The chain recombines TRBV25-1 with TRBJ1-1, with 7 bases matching TRBD1. The CDR3 runs 16 residues. V was pared by 2 bases and J by 3 bases, with 9 bases of the junction left unmatched. The germline CDR1 and CDR2 sequences are MGHDK and SYGVNS. The CDR3 DNA is TGTGCCAGCAGTGAAGGTTTGAGACAGGGATACACTGAAGCTTTCTTT. Translating gives CASSEGLRQGYTEAFF.

The V gene is TRBV7-2, the J gene TRBJ1-3; tentative D call: TRBD1 (6 bases). The germline CDR1 and CDR2 sequences are SGHTA and FQGNSA. With 5 bases removed from V and 2 bases from J, the gap between germline ends came to 16 bases. The CDR3 length is 16 residues. The CDR3 loop reads CASSQGGGLAGNTIYF. The CDR3 DNA reads as TGTGCCAGCAGCCAAGGGGGGGGGCTGGCTGGAAACACCATATATTTT.

The chain combines TRBV12-3 or TRBV12-4 with TRBJ1-1; D is possibly TRBD1 (6 bases). V lost 6 bases, J lost 9 bases, and 17 bases lay in between. The CDR3 extends over 13 amino acids. In DNA, the CDR3 is TGTGCCAGCAGGTCGGGGGGGGCGCGTCAAGCTTTCTTT. Translated, it gives CASRSGGARQAFF.

The chain links TRBV3-1 (or the pseudogene TRBV3-2) to TRBJ1-3, with 7 bases fitting TRBD1. The ends lost 5 bases at V and 0 bases at J; junction bases unmatched: 4. CDR1 is LGHDT and CDR2 is YNNKEL in the germline V gene (reference sequence). The CDR3 totals 15 residues. This CDR3 is CASSADRASGNTIYF. Written as DNA, the CDR3 is TGTGCCAGCAGCGCTGACAGGGCCTCTGGAAACACCATATATTTT.

The chain couples TRBV6-5 to TRBJ1-1, with D unresolved. The CDR3 contains 14 residues. The V end lost 4 bases, the J end lost 2 bases, and 11 bases lay between the germline ends. Germline CDR1 reads MNHEY; CDR2 reads SVGAGI. The CDR3 spells CASSSWTGNTEAFF. The CDR3 region has the DNA TGTGCCAGCAGTTCTTGGACGGGAAACACTGAAGCTTTCTTT.

V is TRBV5-1 and J is TRBJ2-7; 10 nucleotides agree with TRBD1. The ends lost 7 bases at V and 5 bases at J; junction bases unmatched: 15. The CDR3 has 16 residues. CDR1 and CDR2 from the germline V gene are SGHRS and YFSETQ. The CDR3 loop reads CASALNPGTGVDEQYV. CDR3 nucleotides: TGCGCCAGCGCTTTGAACCCCGGGACAGGGGTGGACGAGCAGTACGTC.

V gene TRBV6-5 combines with J gene TRBJ2-7, with TRBD1 as a possible D gene (6 bases). This CDR3 comprises 14 residues. V lost 0 bases and J lost 4, with 10 bases in between. Germline CDR1 MNHEY, CDR2 SVGAGI. The CDR3 spells CASSYSGQRYEQYF. The CDR3, as DNA: TGTGCCAGCAGTTACTCGGGACAAAGATACGAGCAGTACTTC.

The chain employs TRBV7-9 and TRBJ1-5; no reliable D call. Germline V lookup: CDR1 SEHNR, CDR2 FQNEAQ (reference sequence). V lost 5 bases and J lost 4, with 12 bases in between. CDR3 length equals 14 residues. The CDR3 region is CASSPDGDNQPQHF. DNA for the CDR3: TGTGCCAGCAGCCCTGACGGGGATAATCAGCCCCAGCATTTT.

This chain links TRBV19 with TRBJ1-2; tentatively, D is TRBD1 (5 bases). Germline V gene sequence: CDR1 LNHDA, CDR2 SQIVND (reference sequence). Trimming took off 7 bases at V and 4 bases at J, with 25 bases between the two ends. The CDR3 loop spans 17 amino acids. The CDR3 spells CASTPRSGIIGSYGYTF. The CDR3 region has the DNA TGTGCCAGTACCCCTAGGTCAGGGATAATCGGAAGCTATGGCTACACCTTC.

The chain employs TRBV11-2 and TRBJ2-5; TRBD1 agrees at 8 bases. V dropped 5 bases and J dropped 1; count of bases not matched to a gene: 6. CDR1 and CDR2 from the germline V gene are SGHAT and FQNNGV. The CDR3 has 15 amino acids. CDR3 DNA sequence: TGTGCCAGCAGCCGCCGGACAGGGCTCCAAGAGACCCAGTACTTC. It yields the protein CASSRRTGLQETQYF. The full variable domain, rest sourced from reference TRBV11-2 and TRBJ2-5, is EAGVAQSPRYKIIEKRQSVAFWCNPISGHATLYWYQQILGQGPKLLIQFQNNGVVDDSQLPKDRFSAERLKGVDSTLKIQPAKLEDSAVYLCASSRRTGLQETQYFGPGTRLLVL.

J is TRBJ1-1 and V is TRBV5-4, with a tentative D call TRBD1 (5 bases). The CDR3 covers 15 residues. CDR1 is SGHNT, CDR2 YYREEE, per germline (reference sequence). Trimming took off 3 bases at V and 1 base at J, with 13 bases between the two ends. CDR3 loop: CASSSRGGENTEAFF. The DNA for the CDR3 is TGTGCCAGCAGCTCGCGGGGAGGGGAGAACACTGAAGCTTTCTTT.

The chain carries TRBV11-1 and TRBJ2-7, with TRBD1 matching 8 bases. Trimming cost V 5 bases and J 2 bases; bases outside gene matches: 2. The CDR3 is 13 residues long. Germline loops: CDR1 SGHAT, CDR2 FQDESV (reference sequence). CDR3 nucleotides: TGTGCCAGCAGCCGGGACAGGCCCTACGAGCAGTACTTC. It encodes CASSRDRPYEQYF.

This chain uses TRBV6-4 with TRBJ2-5; 11 nucleotides agree with TRBD2. Germline-derived CDR1 and CDR2 are MRHNA and SNTAGT. The CDR3 has 16 amino acids. The ends lost 6 bases at V and 5 bases at J; junction bases unmatched: 11. CDR3 sequence (DNA): TGTGCCAGCAGGAACCCTCGGGCTAGCGGGAGGGAGACCCAGTACTTC. This gives the protein CASRNPRASGRETQYF.

To note about this clone: Different DNA sequences within this sample yield the same CDR3. This chain connects TRBV6-5 to TRBJ2-7; weak D call: TRBD2 (5 bases). Per germline, CDR1 MNHEY and CDR2 SVGAGI. The V end was cut by 6 bases, the J end by 0 bases, with 9 bases between. The CDR3 covers 13 residues. CDR3 loop: CASRHRDSYEQYF. CDR3 in DNA: TGTGCCAGCAGACATCGGGACTCCTACGAGCAGTACTTC.

The chain carries TRBV13 and TRBJ1-5, with TRBD1 matching over 7 bases. The CDR3 length is 14 residues. Germline loops: CDR1 PRHDT, CDR2 FYEKMQ (reference sequence). V trimming: 5 bases; J trimming: 7 bases; junction bases outside the gene matches: 8. CDR3 in DNA: TGTGCCAGCAGCATCGGACAGGCACTCCAGCCCCAGCATTTT. Encoded protein: CASSIGQALQPQHF.

V is TRBV7-9 and J is TRBJ2-7; 7 bases match TRBD2. CDR1 is SEHNR and CDR2 is FQNEAQ in the germline V gene (reference sequence). The CDR3 spans 14 residues. J gave up 4 bases and V 2 bases, and 5 bases lay outside the gene matches. CDR3 sequence reads: CASSLSGDSYEQYV. As DNA, the CDR3 is TGTGCCAGCAGCTTAAGCGGGGATTCGTACGAGCAGTACGTC.

This chain joins TRBV2 and TRBJ1-5; D might be TRBD1 (6 bases). The CDR3 sequence is 15 residues long. Germline values: CDR1 SNHLY, CDR2 FYNNEI. Trimming pared 6 bases from V and 6 bases from J, leaving 18 bases between. As DNA, the CDR3 is TGTGCCAGCAGGACCCGGGGGGCTTCTACTCAGCCCCAGCATTTT. Encoded protein: CASRTRGASTQPQHF.

J is TRBJ2-3 and V is TRBV12-2; TRBD2 reflects the table's D call only, with no check against the DNA. TRBV12-2 is marked as a pseudogene. The CDR3 runs 21 residues. The CDR3 region has the DNA TGTGCAAGTCGCTTAGCGATGGCTAGCGCAATACCCGCTGTCGGCACAGATACGCAGTATTTT. Protein sequence: CASRLAMASAIPAVGTDTQYF.

Here the CDR3 reads CSGYGQVQKTQYF. The CDR3 DNA reads TGCAGCGGGTACGGACAGGTTCAGAAGACCCAGTACTTC. The V call is TRBV29-1, the J call TRBJ2-5; 7 nucleotides agree with TRBD1. V lost 7 bases to trimming and J lost 6 bases; unmatched junction nucleotides: 11. The germline V gene encodes CDR1 SQVTM and CDR2 ANQGSEA. The CDR3 has 13 residues.

The V call is TRBV5-1, the J call TRBJ2-1; 8 bases line up with TRBD1. CDR1 is SGHRS, CDR2 YFSETQ, per germline. Trimming cost V 0 bases and J 7 bases; bases outside gene matches: 9. The CDR3 totals 16 residues. The DNA for the CDR3 is TGCGCCAGCAGCTTGGGTCCGAGACAGGGGCAAAATGAGCAGTTCTTC. Translated, it gives CASSLGPRQGQNEQFF.